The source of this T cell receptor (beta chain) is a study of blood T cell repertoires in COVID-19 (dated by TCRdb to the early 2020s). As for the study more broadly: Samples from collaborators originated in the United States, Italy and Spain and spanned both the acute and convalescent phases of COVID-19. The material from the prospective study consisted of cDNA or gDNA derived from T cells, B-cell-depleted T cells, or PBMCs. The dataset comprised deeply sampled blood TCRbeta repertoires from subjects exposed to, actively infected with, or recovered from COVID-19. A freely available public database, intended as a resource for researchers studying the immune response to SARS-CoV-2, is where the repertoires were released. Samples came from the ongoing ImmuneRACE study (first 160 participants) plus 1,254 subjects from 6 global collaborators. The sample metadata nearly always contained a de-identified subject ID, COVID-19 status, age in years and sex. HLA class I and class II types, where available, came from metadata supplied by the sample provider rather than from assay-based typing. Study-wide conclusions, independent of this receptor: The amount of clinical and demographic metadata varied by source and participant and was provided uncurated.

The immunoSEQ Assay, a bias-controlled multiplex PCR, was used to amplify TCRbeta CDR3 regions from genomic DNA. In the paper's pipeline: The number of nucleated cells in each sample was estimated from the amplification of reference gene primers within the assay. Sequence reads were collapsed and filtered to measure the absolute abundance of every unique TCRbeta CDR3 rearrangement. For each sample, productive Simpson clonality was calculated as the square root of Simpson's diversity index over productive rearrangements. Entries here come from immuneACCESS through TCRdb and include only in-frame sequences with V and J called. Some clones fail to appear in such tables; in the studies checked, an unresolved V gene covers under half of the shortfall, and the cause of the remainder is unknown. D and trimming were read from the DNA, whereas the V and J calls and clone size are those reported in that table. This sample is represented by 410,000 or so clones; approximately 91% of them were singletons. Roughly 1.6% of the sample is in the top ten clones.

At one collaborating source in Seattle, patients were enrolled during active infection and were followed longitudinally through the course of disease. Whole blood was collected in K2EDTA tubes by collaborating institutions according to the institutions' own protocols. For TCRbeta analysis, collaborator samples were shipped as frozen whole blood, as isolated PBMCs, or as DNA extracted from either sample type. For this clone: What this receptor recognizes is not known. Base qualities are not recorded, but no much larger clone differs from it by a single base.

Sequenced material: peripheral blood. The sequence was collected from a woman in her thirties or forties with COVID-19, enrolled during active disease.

CDR3 loop: CASRSTGPVHEQYF. In nucleotide form, the sequence is TGTGCCAGTAGAAGCACAGGGCCGGTTCACGAGCAGTACTTC. The chain is made from TRBV19 and TRBJ2-7; perhaps TRBD1 is the D gene, with 6 bases matching. The CDR3, cysteine through phenylalanine, is 14 amino acids long. Of the read, only the CDR3 DNA is kept; its 42 bases are in frame from base 1. Trimming at the junction amounts to 6 bases on V and 5 bases on J, and the germline ends lie 17 bases apart. The germline V gene (reference sequence) provides CDR1 LNHDA and CDR2 SQIVND.